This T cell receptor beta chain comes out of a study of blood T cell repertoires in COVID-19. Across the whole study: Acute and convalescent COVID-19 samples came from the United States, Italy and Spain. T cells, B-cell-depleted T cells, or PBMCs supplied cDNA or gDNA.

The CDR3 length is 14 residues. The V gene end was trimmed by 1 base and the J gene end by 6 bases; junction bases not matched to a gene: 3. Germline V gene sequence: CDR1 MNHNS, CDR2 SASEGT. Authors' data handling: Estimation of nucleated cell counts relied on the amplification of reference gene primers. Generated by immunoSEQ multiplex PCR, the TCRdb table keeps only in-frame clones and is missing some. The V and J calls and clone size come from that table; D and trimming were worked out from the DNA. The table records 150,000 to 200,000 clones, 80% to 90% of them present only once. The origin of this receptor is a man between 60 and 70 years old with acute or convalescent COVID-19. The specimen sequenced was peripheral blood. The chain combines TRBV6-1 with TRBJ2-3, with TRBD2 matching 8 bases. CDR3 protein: CASSEGTSIDTQYF. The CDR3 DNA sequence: TGTGCCAGCAGTGAAGGGACTAGCATCGATACGCAGTATTTT.